This T cell receptor (beta chain) was captured by sequencing in a study of shared clonotypes between healthy human individuals. The germline V gene has CDR1 MNHNS and CDR2 SASEGT. The CDR3 is 16 residues long. Trimming pared 3 bases from V and 3 bases from J, leaving 18 bases between. Replicate PCRs run on sorted subsets employed 150 to 250 ng DNA, 25,000 to 35,000 T cell genomes. Produced via immunoSEQ multiplex PCR; TCRdb's table is partial and in-frame only. Of 760,000 or so clones detected, approximately 96% appear once; the ten largest clones hold under 0.3%. Positively selected for CCR7, the CD45RO-negative cells used as naive CD8 cells excluded terminally differentiated effector memory CD45RA+ cells.

The TCR sequence derives from a man aged 30 to 39 in good health. Material: naive CD8+ T cells sorted from blood. The rearrangement uses TRBV6-1 and TRBJ2-7; tentatively, D is TRBD1 (6 bases). CDR3 in DNA: TGTGCCAGCAGTGATGCCGGGACACTCTACAACTACGAGCAGTACTTC. Translated, it gives CASSDAGTLYNYEQYF.